A few counts support the clone carrying this TCR beta chain. The trim removed 3 bases at V and 1 base at J, leaving 3 bases unmatched. The CDR3 sequence is 14 residues long. In germline, CDR1 is SGHDT, CDR2 YYEEEE. In the original workflow: The assay estimated nucleated cells by amplifying reference gene primers. The table came from immunoSEQ multiplex PCR; TCRdb's copy has only in-frame clones and leaves some out. V and J calls and clone size are given by that table; D and trimming were obtained from the DNA. The sample contains some 70,000 clones, more than 85% of which appear only once. This sample stems from a study of blood T cell repertoires in COVID-19. Study at large: COVID-19 samples collected from the United States, Italy and Spain covered acute and convalescent phases. T cells, B-cell-depleted T cells, or PBMCs supplied cDNA or gDNA.

Sequences were obtained from peripheral blood. The V gene is TRBV5-6, the J gene TRBJ1-2; TRBD1 agrees at 7 bases. This sequence was found in a man aged 55 to 70 with acute or convalescent COVID-19. CDR3 nucleotide sequence: TGTGCCAGCAGCTCCGGGACAGTTAACTATGGCTACACCTTC. Translating it yields CASSSGTVNYGYTF. Using reference TRBV5-6 and TRBJ1-2 for the parts outside the CDR3, the full variable domain is DAGVTQSPTHLIKTRGQQVTLRCSPKSGHDTVSWYQQALGQGPQFIFQYYEEEERQRGNFPDRFSGHQFPNYSSELNVNALLLGDSALYLCASSSGTVNYGYTFGSGTRLTVV.